This T cell receptor beta chain was captured by sequencing in a study of shared clonotypes between healthy human individuals. Only in-frame clones appear in the TCRdb table, and some are missing; sequencing was by immunoSEQ multiplex PCR. The sample contains 1.4 million to 1.5 million clones, over 95% of which appear only once. Negatively enriched CD4+ T cells were divided by CD45RA into naive and memory. Germline V lookup: CDR1 SGHDN, CDR2 FVKESK. This CDR3 spans 20 amino acids. V was cut by 1 base and J by 2 bases, with 21 bases left in between. The TCR originated in a man under 40 in good health. The chain uses TRBV14 and TRBJ2-6; D is perhaps TRBD2 (6 bases). Sequenced: naive CD4+ T cells sorted from blood. The subset here: CD45RA+ positively selected. CDR3 sequence: CASSQGRVGLVLAGANVLTF. For the CDR3, the DNA is TGTGCCAGCAGCCAAGGGAGGGTTGGCCTAGTACTAGCTGGGGCCAACGTCCTGACTTTC. The whole variable domain, remainder taken from reference TRBV14 and TRBJ2-6, is EAGVTQFPSHSVIEKGQTVTLRCDPISGHDNLYWYRRVMGKEIKFLLHFVKESKQDESGMPNNRFLAERTGGTYSTLKVQPAELEDSGVYFCASSQGRVGLVLAGANVLTFGAGSRLTVL.